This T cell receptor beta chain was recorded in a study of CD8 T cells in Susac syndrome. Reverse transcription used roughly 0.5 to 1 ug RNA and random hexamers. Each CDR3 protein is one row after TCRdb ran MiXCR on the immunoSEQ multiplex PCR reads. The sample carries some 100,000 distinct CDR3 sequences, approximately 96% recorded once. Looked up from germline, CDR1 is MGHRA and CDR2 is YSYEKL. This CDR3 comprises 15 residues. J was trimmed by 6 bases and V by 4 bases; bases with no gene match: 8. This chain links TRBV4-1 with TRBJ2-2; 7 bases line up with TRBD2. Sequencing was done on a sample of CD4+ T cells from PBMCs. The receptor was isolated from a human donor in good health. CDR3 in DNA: TGCGCCAGCAGCCCAAGCCCGGCGGGGGCCGGGGAGCTGTTTTTT. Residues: CASSPSPAGAGELFF.